The 29 T cell receptor beta chains given below trace back to one sample, sequenced in a study of identical twins. TCRdb independently ran MiXCR on the 5' RACE reads; one entry per CDR3 protein. The table lists around 490,000 distinct CDR3 sequences, roughly an eighth of them singletons. The same sample was also used in a study of yellow fever vaccine responses in identical twins.

Sequenced: CD4+ T cells sorted from blood. The source is a woman younger than 30 in good health.

At least ten counts were recorded for this clonotype. This sequence joins TRBV5-1 and TRBJ2-5, with 7 positions matching TRBD2. The CDR3 runs to 17 residues. The germline V gene encodes CDR1 SGHRS and CDR2 YFSETQ. The junction had 13 bases not matched to a gene; V was cut back by 0 bases and J by 5 bases. In DNA form, the CDR3 reads TGCGCCAGCAGCTTGGCGGCTAGCGGACCCTTTGGGGAGACCCAGTACTTC. It codes for CASSLAASGPFGETQYF.

This clonotype was detected only a few times. The chain joins TRBV4-3 to TRBJ2-2; no definite D call. Germline CDR1 LGHNA, CDR2 YSLEER. This CDR3 contains 13 residues. The V gene lost 5 bases and the J gene lost 7 bases, with 11 bases spanning the gap. The CDR3 coding sequence is TGCGCCAGCAGCTTAATGCTGGGCGGGGAGCTGTTTTTT. Residues: CASSLMLGGELFF.

V gene TRBV12-5 combines with J gene TRBJ2-1, with TRBD2 matching 9 bases. CDR1 is LGHNT and CDR2 is FRNRAP in the germline V gene. This CDR3 spans 15 amino acids. J lost 8 bases, V lost 0 bases, and 5 bases had no gene match. The CDR3: CASGLVVAGAYEQFF. The CDR3 region has the DNA TGTGCTAGTGGTTTGGTAGTAGCGGGAGCGTATGAGCAGTTCTTC.

The chain is built from TRBV7-2 and TRBJ2-2; no clear D. This CDR3 spans 13 amino acids. Germline V gene data show CDR1 as SGHTA and CDR2 as FQGNSA. V was shortened by 0 bases and J by 5 bases, with 4 bases between the two germline ends. The CDR3 reads CASSLARTGELFF. The CDR3 DNA is TGTGCCAGCAGCTTAGCCAGGACCGGGGAGCTGTTTTTT.

This clonotype was observed a handful of times. V gene TRBV19 combines with J gene TRBJ1-1, with 7 bases lining up with TRBD1. This CDR3 is built from 14 residues. V shed 5 bases, J shed 5 bases, and the junction held 8 bases outside the gene matches. Germline CDR1 LNHDA, CDR2 SQIVND (reference sequence). CDR3 sequence: CASSVRQGGTEAFF. CDR3 coding DNA: TGTGCCAGTAGTGTCCGACAGGGAGGGACTGAAGCTTTCTTT.

The sample holds many counts of this clonotype. The V gene is TRBV2, the J gene TRBJ2-7; 16 bases align to TRBD2. The CDR3 sequence is 16 residues long. CDR1 and CDR2 from the germline V gene are SNHLY and FYNNEI. V lost 7 bases to trimming and J lost 2 bases; unmatched junction nucleotides: 5. This CDR3 is CASNPGTSGGAYEQYF. CDR3 coding DNA: TGTGCCAGCAACCCCGGGACTAGCGGGGGGGCCTACGAGCAGTACTTC.

This clonotype was counted only a few times. V usage is TRBV7-2 and J usage is TRBJ2-7, with D unresolved. Germline V lookup: CDR1 SGHTA, CDR2 FQGNSA. The CDR3 extends over 12 amino acids. Trimming shortened V by 2 bases and J by 6 bases, and 8 bases separated the two germline ends. CDR3: CASSLYGGEQYF. The CDR3, as DNA: TGTGCCAGCAGCTTATACGGTGGCGAGCAGTACTTC. Full variable domain (rest looked up from reference TRBV7-2 and TRBJ2-7): GAGVSQSPSNKVTEKGKDVELRCDPISGHTALYWYRQSLGQGLEFLIYFQGNSAPDKSGLPSDRFSAERTGGSVSTLTIQRTQQEDSAVYLCASSLYGGEQYFGPGTRLTVT.

This clonotype was recorded many times. This sequence joins TRBV5-1 and TRBJ2-7; 7 nucleotides line up with TRBD1. V dropped 1 base and J dropped 1; count of bases not matched to a gene: 5. Looked up from germline, CDR1 is SGHRS and CDR2 is YFSETQ. This CDR3 comprises 15 residues. In DNA, the CDR3 is TGCGCCAGCAGCTTGACTCCGGGACAGTCCTACGAGCAGTACTTC. The encoded protein is CASSLTPGQSYEQYF. Combining the CDR3 with reference TRBV5-1 and TRBJ2-7 gives the whole variable domain KAGVTQTPRYLIKTRGQQVTLSCSPISGHRSVSWYQQTPGQGLQFLFEYFSETQRNKGNFPGRFSGRQFSNSRSEMNVSTLELGDSALYLCASSLTPGQSYEQYFGPGTRLTVT.

The chain joins TRBV20-1 to TRBJ2-7, with 14 bases fitting TRBD2. The CDR3 covers 20 residues. The germline CDR1 and CDR2 sequences are DFQATT and SNEGSKA (reference sequence). The V segment lost 3 bases and the J segment 2 bases; nucleotides outside the gene matches: 18. Here the CDR3 DNA reads TGCAGTGCTAGGCCATACTCCGGGACTAGCGGGAGCATTAGAACCTACGAGCAGTACTTC. Its translation: CSARPYSGTSGSIRTYEQYF.

V is TRBV12-3 or TRBV12-4 and J is TRBJ2-3; 11 bases align to TRBD2. The CDR3 length is 15 residues. With V trimmed by 5 bases and J by 7 bases, 8 bases remained unmatched. For the CDR3, the DNA is TGTGCCAGCAGTCGCACACTAGCGGGGGAAAATACGCAGTATTTT. It is translated as CASSRTLAGENTQYF.

The CDR3 spells CASSLDPVETEAFF. As DNA, the CDR3 is TGTGCCAGCAGCTTAGATCCCGTAGAGACTGAAGCTTTCTTT. The V gene is TRBV7-6, the J gene TRBJ1-1; D not certain. With 1 base removed from V and 5 bases from J, the gap between germline ends came to 11 bases. CDR1 is SGHVS, CDR2 FNYEAQ, per germline. The CDR3 length is 14 residues.

This clonotype has only a few counts. This rearrangement joins TRBV2 to TRBJ2-6, with unresolved D. The ends were cut back, 7 bases at V and 3 bases at J, with 7 bases in the middle. This CDR3 spans 13 amino acids. Germline V gene data show CDR1 as SNHLY and CDR2 as FYNNEI. CDR3 protein: CASNLFGANVLTF. The CDR3 DNA reads as TGTGCCAGCAATCTGTTTGGGGCCAACGTCCTGACTTTC.

This clonotype showed up many times. V and J are TRBV12-3 or TRBV12-4 and TRBJ2-7, with 11 bases identical to TRBD1. The V and J ends lost 6 bases and 6 bases, in that order; junction bases with no gene match: 4. The CDR3 spans 13 residues. CDR3 coding DNA: TGTGCCAGCAGCCCTGGGACAGGGGGCGAGCAGTACTTC. Protein product: CASSPGTGGEQYF.

The chain is built from TRBV12-3 or TRBV12-4 and TRBJ2-3, with D perhaps matching TRBD2 (5 bases). The CDR3 loop spans 13 amino acids. V shed 8 bases and J shed 1 base, with 10 bases lying between them. The CDR3 coding sequence is TGTGCCAGCGTACCCGGGGGCACAGATACGCAGTATTTT. Translating gives CASVPGGTDTQYF.

This clonotype was seen only a few times. The V call is TRBV7-2, the J call TRBJ2-3, with a possible D match to TRBD2 (6 bases). Trimming removed 1 base from V and 13 bases from J, with 21 bases in between. The CDR3 consists of 15 residues. Germline V gives CDR1 SGHTA, CDR2 FQGNSA. The CDR3 DNA follows: TGTGCCAGCAGCTTAGTACTAGCCCTAAAAAGCTTGGAGTATTTT. Translation: CASSLVLALKSLEYF.

This chain joins TRBV18 and TRBJ2-6; no definite D call. CDR1 is KGHSH, CDR2 LQKENI, per germline. V lost 6 bases to trimming and J lost 4 bases, with 13 bases between them. The CDR3 runs 15 residues. The CDR3: CASSYPRTGANVLTF. The DNA of the CDR3 is TGTGCCAGCTCGTACCCTCGGACCGGGGCCAACGTCCTGACTTTC. The full variable domain, completed using reference TRBV18 and TRBJ2-6, is NAGVMQNPRHLVRRRGQEARLRCSPMKGHSHVYWYRQLPEEGLKFMVYLQKENIIDESGMPKERFSAEFPKEGPSILRIQQVVRGDSAAYFCASSYPRTGANVLTFGAGSRLTVL.

This clonotype was seen repeatedly, ten times or more. The chain couples TRBV5-1 to TRBJ1-3, with TRBD1 as a possible D gene (6 bases). The CDR3 runs to 15 residues. Germline values: CDR1 SGHRS, CDR2 YFSETQ. Between the trimmed V and J ends, which lost 2 bases and 7 bases, there was a span of 16 bases. CDR3 DNA: TGCGCCAGCAGCTTCCGAACTTGGACAGCGAACACCATATATTTT. Its protein product is CASSFRTWTANTIYF.

This chain joins TRBV20-1 and TRBJ2-1, with a tentative D call TRBD2 (6 bases). Per germline, CDR1 DFQATT and CDR2 SNEGSKA (reference sequence). V lost 3 bases to trimming and J lost 8 bases, with 11 bases between them. The CDR3 contains 12 residues. CDR3 in DNA: TGCAGTGCTAGCGGGGGTGGGTATGAGCAGTTCTTC. Protein product: CSASGGGYEQFF.

This clonotype was seen a few times. The gene calls are TRBV5-1 and TRBJ2-2; D not resolved. Germline V gene data show CDR1 as SGHRS and CDR2 as YFSETQ. V lost 4 bases, J lost 4 bases, and 8 bases lay in between. The CDR3 runs 13 residues. CDR3 amino acids: CASSNASTGELFF. The CDR3 DNA reads TGCGCCAGCAGCAATGCTAGCACCGGGGAGCTGTTTTTT.

This chain connects TRBV5-1 to TRBJ2-2; TRBD1 agrees at 9 bases. The CDR3 has 14 amino acids. Per germline, CDR1 SGHRS and CDR2 YFSETQ. V lost 4 bases, J lost 6 bases, and 4 bases stayed unmatched. CDR3 bases: TGCGCCAGCAGCGGGACAGGGACGCCCGGGGAGCTGTTTTTT. Its protein is CASSGTGTPGELFF.

This clonotype occurred a few times. The chain links TRBV7-2 to TRBJ2-7, with 8 positions matching TRBD1. The CDR3 covers 15 residues. V lost 0 bases and J lost 4; bases outside the gene matches: 5. The germline CDR1 and CDR2 sequences are SGHTA and FQGNSA. The CDR3 region has the DNA TGTGCCAGCAGCTTAGCGAGCGACAGGGGTTACGAGCAGTACTTC. This sequence encodes CASSLASDRGYEQYF. Variable domain in full (rest from reference TRBV7-2 and TRBJ2-7): GAGVSQSPSNKVTEKGKDVELRCDPISGHTALYWYRQSLGQGLEFLIYFQGNSAPDKSGLPSDRFSAERTGGSVSTLTIQRTQQEDSAVYLCASSLASDRGYEQYFGPGTRLTVT.

The chain employs TRBV18 and TRBJ1-2; D not resolved. CDR1 is KGHSH, CDR2 LQKENI, per germline. The CDR3 is 13 amino acids. V shed 3 bases and J shed 4 bases, with 9 bases lying between them. CDR3 nucleotide sequence: TGTGCCAGCTCACCCTACTCCGGCTATGGCTACACCTTC. It yields the protein CASSPYSGYGYTF. Complete variable domain (other parts from reference TRBV18 and TRBJ1-2): NAGVMQNPRHLVRRRGQEARLRCSPMKGHSHVYWYRQLPEEGLKFMVYLQKENIIDESGMPKERFSAEFPKEGPSILRIQQVVRGDSAAYFCASSPYSGYGYTFGSGTRLTVV.

The chain recombines TRBV9 with TRBJ2-1, with TRBD1 matching over 8 bases. The germline V gene encodes CDR1 SGDLS and CDR2 YYNGEE. The CDR3 loop spans 14 amino acids. Trimming cost V 3 bases and J 3 bases; bases outside gene matches: 2. CDR3 DNA: TGTGCCAGCAGCGCAGGGGGCGTCTACAATGAGCAGTTCTTC. It specifies CASSAGGVYNEQFF. Full variable domain (rest looked up from reference TRBV9 and TRBJ2-1): DSGVTQTPKHLITATGQRVTLRCSPRSGDLSVYWYQQSLDQGLQFLIQYYNGEERAKGNILERFSAQQFPDLHSELNLSSLELGDSALYFCASSAGGVYNEQFFGPGTRLTVL.

This clonotype was seen only a few times. The chain links TRBV5-6 to TRBJ2-7; TRBD1 might be the D (5 bases). CDR3 length: 13 residues. CDR1 and CDR2 (germline): SGHDT, YYEEEE. Trimming stripped 0 bases from V and 7 bases from J, with 11 bases between. CDR3 loop: CASSLEGFREQYF. The CDR3 nucleotides are TGTGCCAGCAGCTTGGAGGGGTTTCGGGAGCAGTACTTC.

This clonotype was counted many times. This chain connects TRBV5-1 to TRBJ2-1; unclear D gene. V lost 2 bases and J lost 4, with 10 bases in between. Per the germline V gene, CDR1 is SGHRS and CDR2 is YFSETQ. CDR3 length: 14 amino acids. The DNA for the CDR3 is TGCGCCAGCAGCTTCAATCTGGGTTACAATGAGCAGTTCTTC. Encoded protein: CASSFNLGYNEQFF.

The rearrangement links TRBV28 to TRBJ2-3, with TRBD2 matching over 9 bases. Germline CDR1 is MDHEN and CDR2 is SYDVKM. This CDR3 has 18 residues. V was pared by 3 bases and J by 1 base, with 11 bases of the junction left unmatched. CDR3 sequence (DNA): TGTGCCAGCAGTTTTCTCGCCTATAGCGGGAGAGGCACAGATACGCAGTATTTT. Its translation is CASSFLAYSGRGTDTQYF. The complete variable domain, with remaining parts taken from reference TRBV28 and TRBJ2-3, reads DVKVTQSSRYLVKRTGEKVFLECVQDMDHENMFWYRQDPGLGLRLIYFSYDVKMKEKGDIPEGYSVSREKKERFSLILESASTNQTSMYLCASSFLAYSGRGTDTQYFGPGTRLTVL.

This chain links TRBV28 with TRBJ2-3; no clear D gene. CDR3 length equals 10 residues. Per germline, CDR1 MDHEN and CDR2 SYDVKM. With 9 bases removed from V and 8 bases from J, the gap between germline ends came to 9 bases. CDR3 nucleotides: TGTGCCAGTGGGGTGGGTACGCAGTATTTT. It is translated as CASGVGTQYF.

This sequence joins TRBV28 and TRBJ2-7, with 12 bases identical to TRBD2. V gave up 4 bases and J gave up 2 bases; unmatched junction bases: 3. The germline gives CDR1 MDHEN, CDR2 SYDVKM. The CDR3 contains 15 residues. The CDR3 loop is CASSSSSGRAYEQYF. CDR3 bases: TGTGCCAGCAGTTCATCTAGCGGGAGGGCCTACGAGCAGTACTTC.

This clonotype was seen a handful of times. V and J are TRBV12-3 or TRBV12-4 and TRBJ2-1; TRBD2 matches 13 bases. With 6 bases clipped from V and 6 bases from J, the junction kept 5 bases outside the gene matches. The CDR3 has 15 amino acids. The CDR3 sequence: CASSSGLAGTNEQFF. The CDR3 DNA reads TGTGCCAGCAGCTCGGGACTAGCGGGAACCAATGAGCAGTTCTTC.